This T cell receptor beta chain emerged from a study of CD8+ T cells in alopecia areata. As to treatment: oral pan-JAK inhibitor, 5-10 mg twice daily. RNA was extracted and reverse transcribed into cDNA as the sequencing template. Generated by immunoSEQ multiplex PCR, the TCRdb table keeps only in-frame clones and is missing some. The sample records 120,000 or so clones, 60% to 65% being singletons. The clonotype was recovered from a human donor with alopecia areata. The sequences come from CD4+ T cells sorted from blood, collected at week 4, from a patient treated with tofacitinib.

The DNA of the CDR3 is TGTGCCAGCAGCTTGGGGACAGGGGAATCTTTCTTT. This sequence encodes CASSLGTGESFF. The V call is TRBV5-6, the J call TRBJ1-1; 9 positions agree with TRBD1. The V segment lost 0 bases and the J segment 12 bases; nucleotides outside the gene matches: 3. CDR3 length: 12 amino acids. The germline V gene has CDR1 SGHDT and CDR2 YYEEEE.